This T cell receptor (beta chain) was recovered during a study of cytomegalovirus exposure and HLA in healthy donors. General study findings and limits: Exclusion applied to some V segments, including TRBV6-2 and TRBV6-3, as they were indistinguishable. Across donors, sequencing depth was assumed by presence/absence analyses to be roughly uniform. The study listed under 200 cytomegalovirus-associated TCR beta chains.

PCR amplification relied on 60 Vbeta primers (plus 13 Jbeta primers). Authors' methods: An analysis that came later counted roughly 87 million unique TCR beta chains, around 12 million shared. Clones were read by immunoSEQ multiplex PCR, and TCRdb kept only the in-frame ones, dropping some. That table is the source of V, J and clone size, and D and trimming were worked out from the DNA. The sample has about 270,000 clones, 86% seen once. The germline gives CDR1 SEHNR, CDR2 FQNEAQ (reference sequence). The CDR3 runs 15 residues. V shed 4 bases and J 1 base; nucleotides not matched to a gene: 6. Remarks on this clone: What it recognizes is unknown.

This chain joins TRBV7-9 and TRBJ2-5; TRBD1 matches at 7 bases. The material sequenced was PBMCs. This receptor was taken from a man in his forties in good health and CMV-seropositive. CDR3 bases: TGTGCCAGCAGCTCCACCCGGGACAGCCAAGAGACCCAGTACTTC. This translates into CASSSTRDSQETQYF.